Shown below are 10 T cell receptor beta chains from a single sample sequenced in a study of T-cell reconstitution after alpha-beta-depleted transplantation in children. Preparing the TCRbeta library involved the use of unique molecular identifiers. From the PCR reads, TCRdb called clonotypes with MiXCR, one entry per CDR3 protein. The data show about 580,000 distinct CDR3 sequences, under 25% seen once. The sample here was PBMCs, mostly from graft donor cells, taken 360 days after TCRalphabeta/CD19-depleted stem cell transplant. These receptors were taken from a boy under two years old who had a stem cell transplant for acute myeloid leukemia, so the T cells may come from the graft donor.

This clonotype was recorded a few times. This chain uses TRBV20-1 with TRBJ2-3; perhaps TRBD2 as D (5 bases). The V end was cut by 0 bases, the J end by 6 bases, with 10 bases between. The CDR3 sequence is 13 residues long. Germline values: CDR1 DFQATT, CDR2 SNEGSKA (reference sequence). The DNA of the CDR3 is TGCAGTGCTAGAGATATGAGGGCTGATACGCAGTATTTT. It translates to CSARDMRADTQYF.

The chain combines TRBV11-3 with TRBJ2-3; 9 bases map to TRBD2. V lost 4 bases and J lost 2; bases outside the gene matches: 10. The V gene's germline CDR1 is SGHNT and CDR2 YENEEA. The CDR3 sequence is 17 residues long. CDR3: CASSSRGAGGFTDTQYF. Written as DNA, the CDR3 is TGTGCCAGCAGCTCGCGGGGAGCGGGGGGCTTCACAGATACGCAGTATTTT.

The J gene is TRBJ1-2, the V gene TRBV5-1, with D perhaps matching TRBD1 (5 bases). This CDR3 comprises 14 residues. Germline V lookup: CDR1 SGHRS, CDR2 YFSETQ. Trimming removed 1 base from V and 8 bases from J, with 15 bases in between. The CDR3 is CASSLFAGREGYTF. In DNA form, the CDR3 reads TGCGCCAGCAGCTTGTTCGCAGGGAGGGAGGGCTACACCTTC.

The chain is built from TRBV6-5 and TRBJ1-1; TRBD1 agrees at 8 bases. V gave up 2 bases and J gave up 11 bases; unmatched junction bases: 10. The CDR3 has 14 residues. Germline V gene data show CDR1 as MNHEY and CDR2 as SVGAGI. The CDR3 sequence: CASSYAGQASGAFF. The CDR3 DNA sequence: TGTGCCAGCAGTTACGCGGGACAGGCCTCGGGGGCTTTCTTT.

Ten or more counts support this clonotype. The rearrangement links TRBV5-5 to TRBJ2-5, with 7 bases matching TRBD2. Trimming took 5 bases from V and 5 from J; bases not matched to a gene: 6. There are 13 residues in the CDR3. The germline V gene encodes CDR1 SGHKS and CDR2 YYEKEE (reference sequence). CDR3 amino acids: CASRPGGWETQYF. CDR3 DNA sequence: TGTGCCAGCAGACCGGGGGGATGGGAGACCCAGTACTTC.

The genes are TRBV6-1 and TRBJ2-3; 7 nucleotides agree with TRBD1. Losses at the gene ends were 5 bases for V and 0 bases for J; bases not matched to a gene: 2. Germline V lookup: CDR1 MNHNS, CDR2 SASEGT. This CDR3 comprises 14 residues. CDR3 nucleotides: TGTGCCAGCAGTACAGGGGTTAGCACAGATACGCAGTATTTT. Amino acids: CASSTGVSTDTQYF.

This chain uses TRBV7-8 with TRBJ2-7; tentatively, D is TRBD1 (5 bases). The length of the CDR3 is 13 residues. Germline V gives CDR1 SGHVS, CDR2 FQNEAQ. Trimming cost V 1 base and J 3 bases, with 7 bases left between them. DNA for the CDR3: TGTGCCAGCAGCTTAGAGGGGATCTACGAGCAGTACGTC. Translated: CASSLEGIYEQYV.

This clonotype has at least ten counts. The germline gene is not matched at one end of the junction; a read error may be the cause. V is TRBV7-2 and J is TRBJ2-3, with 11 positions matching TRBD2. The CDR3 loop spans 15 amino acids. In germline, CDR1 is SGHTA, CDR2 FQGNSA. The CDR3 spells CASSLAGGPTDTQYF. The CDR3 bases are TGTGCCAGCAGCCTAGCGGGGGGCCCCACAGATACGCAGTATTTT.

Many counts were recorded for this clonotype. The chain combines TRBV20-1 with TRBJ1-2; 8 nucleotides align to TRBD1. V gave up 0 bases and J gave up 2 bases; unmatched junction bases: 2. The CDR3 is 14 residues long. Germline CDR1 reads DFQATT; CDR2 reads SNEGSKA (reference sequence). The DNA for the CDR3 is TGCAGTGCTAGAGACTGGACAGGGAACTATGGCTACACCTTC. Encoded protein: CSARDWTGNYGYTF.

This chain joins TRBV7-2 and TRBJ2-2; 8 bases map to TRBD2. The CDR3 is 15 residues long. J was trimmed by 6 bases and V by 6 bases; bases with no gene match: 9. CDR1 is SGHTA, CDR2 FQGNSA, per germline. The CDR3 is CASSYGGGRSGELFF. CDR3 DNA sequence: TGTGCCAGCAGTTACGGGGGGGGCAGGTCCGGGGAGCTGTTTTTT.